These 6 T cell receptor beta chains share one sample of origin, sequenced in a study of control samples from healthy donors and cancer patients (dated by TCRdb to the early 2020s). Libraries were prepared through the immunoSEQ multiplex PCR assay. Here the immuneACCESS table is served through TCRdb, limited to in-frame sequences with V and J called. Missing clones are a known gap in these copies; in checked studies unresolved V genes cover under half, and the rest lacks a known reason. The sample yields more than 100,000 clones; 90% to 95% were counted once. 7.8% of the sample comes from the top ten. Material for sequencing was blood. These receptors all stem from a woman in her late teens or twenties in good health.

This clone appeared a single time. The chain couples TRBV15 to TRBJ1-2, with TRBD1 matching over 7 bases. J gave up 8 bases and V 7 bases, and 7 bases lay outside the gene matches. Germline CDR1 reads LNHNV; CDR2 reads YYDKDF (reference sequence). The CDR3 has 12 amino acids. The CDR3: CATNRGGGGYTF. As DNA, the CDR3 is TGTGCCACCAACAGGGGTGGAGGAGGCTACACCTTC.

The chain is built from TRBV30 and TRBJ2-1; a weak D match, TRBD1 (5 bases). The CDR3 extends over 14 amino acids. Germline CDR1 reads GTSNPN; CDR2 reads SVGIG (reference sequence). Trimming pared 5 bases from V and 9 bases from J, leaving 20 bases between. CDR3 DNA: TGTGCCTGGTACAGGATAAACGGTAGAGGTGAGCAGTTCTTC. This codes for CAWYRINGRGEQFF.

The V and J genes are TRBV16 and TRBJ1-5; D remains ambiguous. Germline V CDR1 and CDR2: KGHSY, FQNENV. The CDR3 sequence is 15 residues long. Between the trimmed V and J ends, which lost 0 bases and 0 bases, there was a span of 6 bases. The CDR3: CASSQSSGSNQPQHF. The CDR3 DNA sequence: TGTGCCAGCAGCCAATCGTCAGGTAGCAATCAGCCCCAGCATTTT. Together with reference TRBV16 and TRBJ1-5, the CDR3 gives the full variable domain: GEEVAQTPKHLVRGEGQKAKLYCAPIKGHSYVFWYQQVLKNEFKFLISFQNENVFDETGMPKERFSAKCLPNSPCSLEIQATKLEDSAVYFCASSQSSGSNQPQHFGDGTRLSIL.

The chain's CDR3 is CASSQDFPGVGQETQYF. CDR3 in DNA: TGTGCCAGCAGCCAAGATTTTCCGGGGGTAGGCCAAGAGACCCAGTACTTC. J is TRBJ2-5 and V is TRBV4-2; D is possibly TRBD2 (6 bases). V was shortened by 0 bases and J by 1 base, with 15 bases between the two germline ends. Germline V gene lookup returns CDR1 LGHNA and CDR2 YNFKEQ. The CDR3 runs to 17 residues.

Concerning this clone itself: Additional DNA sequences in this sample encode the identical CDR3. CDR3: CAWGTGLGSPLHF. The CDR3 DNA reads TGTGCCTGGGGGACAGGATTAGGATCACCCCTCCACTTT. The gene calls are TRBV30 and TRBJ1-6; TRBD1 matches 8 bases. Germline V gene data show CDR1 as GTSNPN and CDR2 as SVGIG (reference sequence). The CDR3 sequence is 13 residues long. The V and J ends lost 5 bases and 10 bases, in that order; junction bases with no gene match: 7.

The chain employs TRBV19 and TRBJ2-7; no reliable D call. The CDR3 runs to 14 residues. The germline gives CDR1 LNHDA, CDR2 SQIVND (reference sequence). The V end was cut by 5 bases, the J end by 3 bases, with 14 bases between. CDR3 sequence (DNA): TGTGCCAGTAGTCCCGCCGGTGGATTCTACGAGCAGTACTTC. Protein sequence: CASSPAGGFYEQYF. The variable domain in full, with the rest retrieved from reference TRBV19 and TRBJ2-7, is DGGITQSPKYLFRKEGQNVTLSCEQNLNHDAMYWYRQDPGQGLRLIYYSQIVNDFQKGDIAEGYSVSREKKESFPLTVTSAQKNPTAFYLCASSPAGGFYEQYFGPGTRLTVT.